This T cell receptor (beta chain) came from a study of beta chain features in type 1 diabetes. Study-wide results and caveats: People with Type 1 diabetes carried modestly yet significantly shorter TCRB CDR3s in all four CD4+ subsets.

About this clone itself: Its antigen remains unidentified.

The entirety of the isolated RNA underwent reverse transcription, so expressed TCRB transcripts were sequenced. TCRdb keeps only in-frame clones here, not all; method: immunoSEQ multiplex PCR. The sample carries 300,000 to 400,000 clones, about 13% recorded once. The source material was naive CD4+ T cells from blood. This clonotype was obtained from a woman aged 18-29 years with type 1 diabetes.

CDR3 sequence (DNA): TGTGCCAGCAGCCCCAGCGGGAGGGCGGACAATGAGCAGTTCTTC. Protein sequence: CASSPSGRADNEQFF. This chain connects TRBV9 to TRBJ2-1; 10 nucleotides line up with TRBD2. Germline V lookup: CDR1 SGDLS, CDR2 YYNGEE. Germline trimming cut 4 bases from V and 5 bases from J; bases unmatched to any gene: 6. The CDR3 runs to 15 residues.